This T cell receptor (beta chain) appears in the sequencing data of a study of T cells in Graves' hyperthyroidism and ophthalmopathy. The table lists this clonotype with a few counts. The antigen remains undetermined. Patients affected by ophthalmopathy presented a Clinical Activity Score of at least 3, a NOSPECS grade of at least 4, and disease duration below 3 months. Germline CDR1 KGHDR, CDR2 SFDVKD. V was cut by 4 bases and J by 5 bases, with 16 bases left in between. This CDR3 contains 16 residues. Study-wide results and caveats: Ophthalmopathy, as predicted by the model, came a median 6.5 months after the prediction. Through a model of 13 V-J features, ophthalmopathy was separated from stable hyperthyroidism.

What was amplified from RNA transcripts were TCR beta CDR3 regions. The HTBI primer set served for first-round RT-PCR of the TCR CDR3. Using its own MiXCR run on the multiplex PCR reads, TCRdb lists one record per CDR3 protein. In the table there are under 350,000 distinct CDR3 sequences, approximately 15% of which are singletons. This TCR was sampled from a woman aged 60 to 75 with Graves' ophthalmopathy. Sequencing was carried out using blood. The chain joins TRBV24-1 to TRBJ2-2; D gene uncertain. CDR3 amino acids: CATSDPRGQLTGELFF. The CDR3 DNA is TGTGCCACCAGTGACCCTAGAGGTCAGTTGACCGGGGAGCTGTTTTTT.